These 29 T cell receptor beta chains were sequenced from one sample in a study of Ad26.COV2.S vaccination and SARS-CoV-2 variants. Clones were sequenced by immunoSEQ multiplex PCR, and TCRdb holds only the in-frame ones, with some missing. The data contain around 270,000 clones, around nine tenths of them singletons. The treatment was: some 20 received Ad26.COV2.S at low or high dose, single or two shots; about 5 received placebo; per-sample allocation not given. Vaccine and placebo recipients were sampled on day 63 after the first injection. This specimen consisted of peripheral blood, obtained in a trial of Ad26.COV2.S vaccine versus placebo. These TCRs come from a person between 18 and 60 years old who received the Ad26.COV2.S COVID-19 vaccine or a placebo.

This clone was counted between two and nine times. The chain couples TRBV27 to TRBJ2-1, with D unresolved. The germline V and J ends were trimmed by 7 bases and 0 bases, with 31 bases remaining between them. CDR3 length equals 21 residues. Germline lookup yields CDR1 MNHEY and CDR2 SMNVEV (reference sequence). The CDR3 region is CASNTYPGRFSRVGSYNEQFF. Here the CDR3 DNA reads TGTGCCAGCAATACTTATCCCGGCCGTTTTAGTAGGGTGGGCTCCTACAATGAGCAGTTCTTC.

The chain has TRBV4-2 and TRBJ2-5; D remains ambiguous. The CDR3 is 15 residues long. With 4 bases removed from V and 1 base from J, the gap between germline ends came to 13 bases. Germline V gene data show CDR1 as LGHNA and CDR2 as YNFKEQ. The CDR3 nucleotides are TGTGCCAGCAGCCGGCGAACCGGGCTCCAAGAGACCCAGTACTTC. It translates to CASSRRTGLQETQYF.

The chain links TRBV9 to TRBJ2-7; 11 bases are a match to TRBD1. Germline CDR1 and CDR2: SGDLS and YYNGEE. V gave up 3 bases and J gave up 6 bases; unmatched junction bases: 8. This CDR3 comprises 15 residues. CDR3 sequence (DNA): TGTGCCAGCAGCGCTATCGGACAGGGGGCGGCCGAGCAGTACTTC. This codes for CASSAIGQGAAEQYF.

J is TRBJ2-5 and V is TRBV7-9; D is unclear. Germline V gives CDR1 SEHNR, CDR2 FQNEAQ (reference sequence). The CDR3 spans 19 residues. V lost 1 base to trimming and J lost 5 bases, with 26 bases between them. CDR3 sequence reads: CASSLVRLGSTGRRETQYF. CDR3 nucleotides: TGTGCCAGCAGCTTAGTTCGTCTCGGTTCGACTGGTAGAAGGGAGACCCAGTACTTC.

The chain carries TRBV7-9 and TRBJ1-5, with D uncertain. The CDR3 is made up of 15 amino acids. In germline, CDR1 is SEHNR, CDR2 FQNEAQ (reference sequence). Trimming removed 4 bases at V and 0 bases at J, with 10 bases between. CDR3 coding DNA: TGTGCCAGCAGCTCCCTAGAGGGTAGCAATCAGCCCCAGCATTTT. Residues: CASSSLEGSNQPQHF.

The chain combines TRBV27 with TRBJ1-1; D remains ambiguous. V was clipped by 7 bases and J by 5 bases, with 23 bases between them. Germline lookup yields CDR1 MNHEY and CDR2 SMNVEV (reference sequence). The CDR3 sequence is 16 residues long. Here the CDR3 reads CASKFFGPQKNTEAFF. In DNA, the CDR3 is TGTGCCAGCAAATTTTTCGGGCCCCAAAAGAATACTGAAGCTTTCTTT.

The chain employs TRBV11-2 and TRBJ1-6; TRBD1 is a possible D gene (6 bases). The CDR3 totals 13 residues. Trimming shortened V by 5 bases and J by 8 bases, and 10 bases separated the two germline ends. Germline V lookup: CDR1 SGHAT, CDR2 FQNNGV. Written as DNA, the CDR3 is TGTGCCAGCAGCGGAAGGGGGGATTCACCCCTCCACTTT. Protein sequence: CASSGRGDSPLHF.

CDR3 bases: TGTGCCAGCAGCCCCGACAGGGACTATGGCTACACCTTC. It is translated as CASSPDRDYGYTF. The V gene is TRBV6-5, the J gene TRBJ1-2; the match to TRBD1 covers 7 bases. Germline CDR1 is MNHEY and CDR2 is SVGAGI. This CDR3 has 13 residues. The V segment lost 6 bases and the J segment 3 bases; nucleotides outside the gene matches: 4.

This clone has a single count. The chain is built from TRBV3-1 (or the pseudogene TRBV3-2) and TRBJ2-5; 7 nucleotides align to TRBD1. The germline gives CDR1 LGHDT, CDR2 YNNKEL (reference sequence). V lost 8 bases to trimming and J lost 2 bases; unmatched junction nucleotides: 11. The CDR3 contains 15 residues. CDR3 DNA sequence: TGTGCCAGCCGCGAGAGACAGGGCCCGCAAGAGACCCAGTACTTC. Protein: CASRERQGPQETQYF.

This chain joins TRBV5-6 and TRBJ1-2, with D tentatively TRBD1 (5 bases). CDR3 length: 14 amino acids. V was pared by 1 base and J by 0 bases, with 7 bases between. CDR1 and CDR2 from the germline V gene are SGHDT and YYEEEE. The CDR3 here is CASSLRGANYGYTF. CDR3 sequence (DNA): TGTGCCAGCAGCTTGCGGGGGGCTAACTATGGCTACACCTTC.

CDR3 nucleotides: TGTGCCAGCAGTCCAACCTCACAGGGTTCTGAAGCTTTCTTT. Translation: CASSPTSQGSEAFF. The rearrangement links TRBV11-2 to TRBJ1-1; a possible D gene is TRBD1 (6 bases). V was cut by 6 bases and J by 6 bases, with 17 bases left in between. Germline assignment: CDR1 SGHAT and CDR2 FQNNGV. The CDR3 is 14 amino acids.

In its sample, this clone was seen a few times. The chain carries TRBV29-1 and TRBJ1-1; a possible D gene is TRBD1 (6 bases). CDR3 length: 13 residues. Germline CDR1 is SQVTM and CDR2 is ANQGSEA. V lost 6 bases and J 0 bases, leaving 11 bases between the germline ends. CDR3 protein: CSVQDSLNTEAFF. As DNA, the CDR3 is TGCAGCGTGCAGGACAGCCTGAACACTGAAGCTTTCTTT. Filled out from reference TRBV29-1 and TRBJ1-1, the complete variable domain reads SAVISQKPSRDICQRGTSLTIQCQVDSQVTMMFWYRQQPGQSLTLIATANQGSEATYESGFVIDKFPISRPNLTFSTLTVSNMSPEDSSIYLCSVQDSLNTEAFFGQGTRLTVV.

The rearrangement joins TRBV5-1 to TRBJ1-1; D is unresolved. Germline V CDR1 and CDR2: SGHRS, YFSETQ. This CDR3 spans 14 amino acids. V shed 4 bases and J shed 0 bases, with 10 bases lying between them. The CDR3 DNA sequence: TGCGCCAGCAGCCCGAATAGTATGAACACTGAAGCTTTCTTT. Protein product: CASSPNSMNTEAFF.

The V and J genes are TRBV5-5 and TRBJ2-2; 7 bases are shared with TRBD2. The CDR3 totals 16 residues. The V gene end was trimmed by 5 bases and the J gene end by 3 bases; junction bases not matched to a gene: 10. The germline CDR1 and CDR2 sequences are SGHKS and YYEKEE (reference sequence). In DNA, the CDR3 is TGTGCCAGCAGTTTTCCGGGACTACCGCACACCGGGGAGCTGTTTTTT. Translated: CASSFPGLPHTGELFF. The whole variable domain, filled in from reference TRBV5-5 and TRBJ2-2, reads DAGVTQSPTHLIKTRGQQVTLRCSPISGHKSVSWYQQVLGQGPQFIFQYYEKEERGRGNFPDRFSARQFPNYSSELNVNALLLGDSALYLCASSFPGLPHTGELFFGEGSRLTVL.

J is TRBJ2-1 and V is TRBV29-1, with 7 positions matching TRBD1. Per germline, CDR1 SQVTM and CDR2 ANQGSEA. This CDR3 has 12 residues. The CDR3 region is CSHGAGGNEQFF. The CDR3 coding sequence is TGCAGTCATGGGGCAGGGGGCAATGAGCAGTTCTTC.

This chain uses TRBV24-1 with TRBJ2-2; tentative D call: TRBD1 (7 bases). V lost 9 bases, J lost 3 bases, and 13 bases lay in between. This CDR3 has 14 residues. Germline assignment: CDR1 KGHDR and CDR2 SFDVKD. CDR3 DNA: TGTGCCACCCAGGGGGGCCTCGACACCGGGGAGCTGTTTTTT. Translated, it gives CATQGGLDTGELFF.

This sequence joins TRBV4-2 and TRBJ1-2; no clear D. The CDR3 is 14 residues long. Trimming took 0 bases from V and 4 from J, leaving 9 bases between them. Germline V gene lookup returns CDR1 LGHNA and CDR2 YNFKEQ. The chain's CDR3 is CASSQDFSSYGYTF. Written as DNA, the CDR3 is TGTGCCAGCAGCCAAGATTTCTCTTCCTATGGCTACACCTTC.

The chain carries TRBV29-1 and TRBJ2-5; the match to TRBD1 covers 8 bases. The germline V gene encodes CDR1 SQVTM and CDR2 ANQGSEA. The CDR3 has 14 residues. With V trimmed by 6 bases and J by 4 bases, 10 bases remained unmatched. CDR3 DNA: TGCAGCGTGGCCGACCGGACAGGGCGAGAGACCCAGTACTTC. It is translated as CSVADRTGRETQYF.

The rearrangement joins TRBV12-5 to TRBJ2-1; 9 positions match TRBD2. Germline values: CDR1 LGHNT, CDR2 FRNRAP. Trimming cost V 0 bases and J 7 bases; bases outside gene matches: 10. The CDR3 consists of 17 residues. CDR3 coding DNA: TGTGCTAGTGGTTTGGTTCTGGTAGCGGGGGTTAGTAATGAGCAGTTCTTC. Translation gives CASGLVLVAGVSNEQFF.

The CDR3 bases are TGTGCCAGCAGTTTTAGAGGGAATGAGCAGTTCTTC. It codes for CASSFRGNEQFF. The J gene is TRBJ2-1, the V gene TRBV27; weak D call: TRBD2 (5 bases). Trimming removed 3 bases at V and 7 bases at J, with 7 bases between. Germline loops: CDR1 MNHEY, CDR2 SMNVEV (reference sequence). The CDR3 covers 12 residues.

For the CDR3, the DNA is TGTGCCAGCAGCGTAGAAGGCAGGGGGCGTTGGGATGAGCAGTTCTTC. It codes for CASSVEGRGRWDEQFF. The J gene is TRBJ2-1, the V gene TRBV9; 8 nucleotides agree with TRBD1. Germline V gene sequence: CDR1 SGDLS, CDR2 YYNGEE. V lost 0 bases to trimming and J lost 8 bases; unmatched junction nucleotides: 10. CDR3 length: 16 residues.

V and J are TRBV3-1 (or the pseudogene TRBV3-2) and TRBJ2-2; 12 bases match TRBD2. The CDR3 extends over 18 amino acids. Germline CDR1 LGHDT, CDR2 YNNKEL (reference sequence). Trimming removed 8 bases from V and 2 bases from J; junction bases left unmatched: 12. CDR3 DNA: TGTGCCAGCCACCTAGCGGGAGGGCCTGCTTGCAACACCGGGGAGCTGTTTTTT. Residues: CASHLAGGPACNTGELFF.

The CDR3 spells CASSQALGSDTQYF. CDR3 nucleotides: TGTGCCAGCAGCCAAGCTTTGGGGTCAGATACGCAGTATTTT. V and J are TRBV3-1 (or the pseudogene TRBV3-2) and TRBJ2-3; D is ambiguous. Deletions cut 1 base from V and 4 bases from J, with 9 bases between. Looked up from germline, CDR1 is LGHDT and CDR2 is YNNKEL (reference sequence). CDR3 length: 14 residues.

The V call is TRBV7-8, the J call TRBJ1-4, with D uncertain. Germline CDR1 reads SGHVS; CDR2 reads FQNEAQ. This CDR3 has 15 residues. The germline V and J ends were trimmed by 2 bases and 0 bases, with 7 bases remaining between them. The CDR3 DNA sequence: TGTGCCAGCAGCTTAAGGCTGCCAACTAATGAAAAACTGTTTTTT. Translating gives CASSLRLPTNEKLFF.

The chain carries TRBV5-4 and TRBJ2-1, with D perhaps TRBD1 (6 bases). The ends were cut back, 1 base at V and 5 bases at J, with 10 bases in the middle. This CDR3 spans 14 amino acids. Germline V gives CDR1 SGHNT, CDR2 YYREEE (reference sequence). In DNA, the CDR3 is TGTGCCAGCAGCTTGAGCAGGGGACACAATGAGCAGTTCTTC. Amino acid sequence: CASSLSRGHNEQFF.

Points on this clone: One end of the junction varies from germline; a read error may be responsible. The CDR3 sequence is CASSLDGGPGNTIYF. CDR3 DNA sequence: TGTGCCAGCAGCTTGGATGGAGGGCCTGGGAACACCATATATTTT. This chain uses TRBV5-6 with TRBJ1-3; D is undetermined. The germline V gene has CDR1 SGHDT and CDR2 YYEEEE. The CDR3 is 15 amino acids.

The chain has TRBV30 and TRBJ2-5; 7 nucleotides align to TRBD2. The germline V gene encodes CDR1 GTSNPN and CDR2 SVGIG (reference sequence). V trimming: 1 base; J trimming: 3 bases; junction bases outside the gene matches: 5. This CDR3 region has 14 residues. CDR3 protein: CAWSETSIKETQYF. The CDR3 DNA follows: TGTGCCTGGAGTGAGACTAGCATCAAAGAGACCCAGTACTTC.

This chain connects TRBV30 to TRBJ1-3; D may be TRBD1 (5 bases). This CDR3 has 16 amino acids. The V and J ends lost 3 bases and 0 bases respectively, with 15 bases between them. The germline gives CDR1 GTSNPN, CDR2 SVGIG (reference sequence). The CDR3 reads CAWSRTKTSSGNTIYF. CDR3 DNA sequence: TGTGCCTGGAGCCGGACAAAGACAAGCTCTGGAAACACCATATATTTT.

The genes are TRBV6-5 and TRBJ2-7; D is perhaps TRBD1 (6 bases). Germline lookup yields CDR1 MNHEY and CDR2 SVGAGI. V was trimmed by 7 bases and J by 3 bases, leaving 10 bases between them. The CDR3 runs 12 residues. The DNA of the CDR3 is TGTGCCAGCACTGGACAGTACTACGAGCAGTACGTC. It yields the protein CASTGQYYEQYV.